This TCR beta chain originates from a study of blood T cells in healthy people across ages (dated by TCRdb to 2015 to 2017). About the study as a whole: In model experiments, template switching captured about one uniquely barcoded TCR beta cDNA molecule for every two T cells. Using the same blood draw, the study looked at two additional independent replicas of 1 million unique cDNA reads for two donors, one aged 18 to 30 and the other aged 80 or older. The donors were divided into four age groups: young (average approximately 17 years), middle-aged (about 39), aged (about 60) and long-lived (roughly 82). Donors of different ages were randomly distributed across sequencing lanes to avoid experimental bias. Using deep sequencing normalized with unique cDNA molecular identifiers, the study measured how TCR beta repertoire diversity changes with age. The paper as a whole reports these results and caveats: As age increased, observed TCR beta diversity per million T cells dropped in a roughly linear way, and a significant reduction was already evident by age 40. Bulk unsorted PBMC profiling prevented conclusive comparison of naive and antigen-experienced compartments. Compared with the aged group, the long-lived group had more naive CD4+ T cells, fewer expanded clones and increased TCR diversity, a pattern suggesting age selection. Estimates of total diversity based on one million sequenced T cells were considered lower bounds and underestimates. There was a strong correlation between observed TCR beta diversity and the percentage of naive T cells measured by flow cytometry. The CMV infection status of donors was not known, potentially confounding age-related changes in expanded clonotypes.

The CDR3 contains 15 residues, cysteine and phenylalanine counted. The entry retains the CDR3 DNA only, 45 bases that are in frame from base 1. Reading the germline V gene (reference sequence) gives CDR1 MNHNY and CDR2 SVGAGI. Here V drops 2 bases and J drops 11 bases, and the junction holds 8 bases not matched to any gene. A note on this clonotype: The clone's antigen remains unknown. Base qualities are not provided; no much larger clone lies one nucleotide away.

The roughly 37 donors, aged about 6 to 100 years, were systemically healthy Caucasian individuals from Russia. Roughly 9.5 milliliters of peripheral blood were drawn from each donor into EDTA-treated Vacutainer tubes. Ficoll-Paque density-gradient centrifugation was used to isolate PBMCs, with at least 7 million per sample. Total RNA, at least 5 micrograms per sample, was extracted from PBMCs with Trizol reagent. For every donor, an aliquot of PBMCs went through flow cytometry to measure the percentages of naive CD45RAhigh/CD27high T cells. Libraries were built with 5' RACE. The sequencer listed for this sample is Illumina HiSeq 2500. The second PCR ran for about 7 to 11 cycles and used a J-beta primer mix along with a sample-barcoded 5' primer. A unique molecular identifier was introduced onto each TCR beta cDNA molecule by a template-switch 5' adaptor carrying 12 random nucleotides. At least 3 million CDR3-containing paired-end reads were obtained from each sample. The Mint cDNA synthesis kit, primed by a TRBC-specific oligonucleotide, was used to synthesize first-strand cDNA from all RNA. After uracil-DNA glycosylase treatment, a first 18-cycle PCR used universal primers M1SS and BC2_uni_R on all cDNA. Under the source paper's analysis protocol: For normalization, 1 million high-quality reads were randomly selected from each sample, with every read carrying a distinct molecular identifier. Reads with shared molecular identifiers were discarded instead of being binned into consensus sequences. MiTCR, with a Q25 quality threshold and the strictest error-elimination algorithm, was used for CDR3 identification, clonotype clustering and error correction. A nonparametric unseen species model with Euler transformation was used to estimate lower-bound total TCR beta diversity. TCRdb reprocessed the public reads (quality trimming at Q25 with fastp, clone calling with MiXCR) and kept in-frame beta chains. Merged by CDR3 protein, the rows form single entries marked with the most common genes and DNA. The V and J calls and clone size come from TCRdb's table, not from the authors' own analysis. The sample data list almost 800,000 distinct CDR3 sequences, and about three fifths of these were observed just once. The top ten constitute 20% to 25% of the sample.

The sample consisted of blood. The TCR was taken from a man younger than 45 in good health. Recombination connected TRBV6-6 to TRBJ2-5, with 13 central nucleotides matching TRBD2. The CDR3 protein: CASSYGLAGDHEQYF. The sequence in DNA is TGTGCCAGCAGTTACGGACTAGCGGGAGACCATGAGCAGTACTTC.